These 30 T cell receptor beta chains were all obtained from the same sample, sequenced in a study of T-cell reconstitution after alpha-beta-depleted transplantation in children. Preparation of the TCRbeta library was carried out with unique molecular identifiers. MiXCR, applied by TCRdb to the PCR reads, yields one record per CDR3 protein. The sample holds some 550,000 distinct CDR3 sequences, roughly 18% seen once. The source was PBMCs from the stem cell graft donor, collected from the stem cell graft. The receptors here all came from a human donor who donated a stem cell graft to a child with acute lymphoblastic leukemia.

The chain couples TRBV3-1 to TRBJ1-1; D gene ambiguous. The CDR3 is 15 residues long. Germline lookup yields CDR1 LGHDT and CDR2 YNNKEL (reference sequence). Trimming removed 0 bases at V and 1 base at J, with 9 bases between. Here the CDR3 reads CASSQEGSPNTEAFF. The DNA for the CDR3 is TGTGCCAGCAGCCAAGAGGGCAGCCCGAACACTGAAGCTTTCTTT.

CDR3 residues: CASNQGLADTQYF. In nucleotides, the CDR3 is TGTGCCAGCAACCAAGGGTTGGCAGATACGCAGTATTTT. The rearrangement uses TRBV6-1 and TRBJ2-3; D not certain. V shed 7 bases and J shed 4 bases, with 12 bases lying between them. Per germline, CDR1 MNHNS and CDR2 SASEGT. The CDR3 covers 13 residues.

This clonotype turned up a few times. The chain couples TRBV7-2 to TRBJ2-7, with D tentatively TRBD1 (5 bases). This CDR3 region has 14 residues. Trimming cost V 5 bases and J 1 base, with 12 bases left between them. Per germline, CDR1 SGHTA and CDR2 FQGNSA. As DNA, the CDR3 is TGTGCCAGCAGCCCCGGACATTCGTCCTACGAGCAGTACTTC. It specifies CASSPGHSSYEQYF.

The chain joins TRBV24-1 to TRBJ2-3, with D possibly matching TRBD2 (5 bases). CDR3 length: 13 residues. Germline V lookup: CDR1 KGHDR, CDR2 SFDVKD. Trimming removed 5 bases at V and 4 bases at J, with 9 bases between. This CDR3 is CATSVRGSDTQYF. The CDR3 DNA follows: TGTGCCACCAGTGTCCGGGGATCAGATACGCAGTATTTT.

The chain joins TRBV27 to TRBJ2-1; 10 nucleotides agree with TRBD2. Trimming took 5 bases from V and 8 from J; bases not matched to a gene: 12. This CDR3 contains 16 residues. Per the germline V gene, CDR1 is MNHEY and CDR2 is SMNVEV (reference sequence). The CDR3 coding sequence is TGTGCCAGCAGTAAAGCTAGCGGGAGTATGGGGGATGAGCAGTTCTTC. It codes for CASSKASGSMGDEQFF.

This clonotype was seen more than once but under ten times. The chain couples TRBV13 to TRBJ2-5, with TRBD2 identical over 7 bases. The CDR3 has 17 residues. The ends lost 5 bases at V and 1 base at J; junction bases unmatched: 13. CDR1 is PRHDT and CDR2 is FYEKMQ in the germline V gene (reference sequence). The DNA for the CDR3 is TGTGCCAGCAGCCCCCCCGCGGGAGACCACCTCCAAGAGACCCAGTACTTC. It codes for CASSPPAGDHLQETQYF.

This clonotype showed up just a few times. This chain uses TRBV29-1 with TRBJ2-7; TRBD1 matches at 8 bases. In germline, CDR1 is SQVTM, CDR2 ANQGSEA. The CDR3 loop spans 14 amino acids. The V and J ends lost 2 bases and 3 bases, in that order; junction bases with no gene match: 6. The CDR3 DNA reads TGCAGCGTTGAAACGCGGGACAGGATCTACGAGCAGTACTTC. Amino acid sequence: CSVETRDRIYEQYF.

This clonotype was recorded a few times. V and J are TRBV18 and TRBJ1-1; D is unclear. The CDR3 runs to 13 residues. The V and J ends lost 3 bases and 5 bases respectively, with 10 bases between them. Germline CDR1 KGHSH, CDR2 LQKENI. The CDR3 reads CASSPPVRTEAFF. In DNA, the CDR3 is TGTGCCAGCTCACCCCCAGTCCGGACTGAAGCTTTCTTT.

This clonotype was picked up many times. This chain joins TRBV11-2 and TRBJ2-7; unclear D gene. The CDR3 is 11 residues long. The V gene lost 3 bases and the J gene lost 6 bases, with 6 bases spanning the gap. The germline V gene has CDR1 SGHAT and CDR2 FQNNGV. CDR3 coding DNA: TGTGCCAGCAGCTTTACACTCGAGCAGTACTTC. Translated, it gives CASSFTLEQYF.

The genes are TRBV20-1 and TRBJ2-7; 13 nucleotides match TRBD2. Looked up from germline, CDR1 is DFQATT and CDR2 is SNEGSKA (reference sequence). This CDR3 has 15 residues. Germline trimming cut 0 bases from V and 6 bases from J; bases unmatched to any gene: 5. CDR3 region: CSARDIGLAGVEQYF. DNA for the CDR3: TGCAGTGCTAGAGATATAGGACTAGCGGGAGTCGAGCAGTACTTC.

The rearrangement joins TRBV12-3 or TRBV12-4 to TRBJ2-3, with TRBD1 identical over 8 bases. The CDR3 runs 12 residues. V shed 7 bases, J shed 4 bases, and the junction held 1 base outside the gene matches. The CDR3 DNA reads TGTGCCAGCACAGGGGGCGCAGATACGCAGTATTTT. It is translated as CASTGGADTQYF.

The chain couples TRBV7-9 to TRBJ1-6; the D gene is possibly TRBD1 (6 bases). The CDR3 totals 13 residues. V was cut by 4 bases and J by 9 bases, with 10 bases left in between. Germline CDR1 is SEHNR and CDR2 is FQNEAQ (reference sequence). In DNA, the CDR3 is TGTGCCAGCAGCTACAGGGCGGCTTCACCCCTCCACTTT. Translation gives CASSYRAASPLHF.

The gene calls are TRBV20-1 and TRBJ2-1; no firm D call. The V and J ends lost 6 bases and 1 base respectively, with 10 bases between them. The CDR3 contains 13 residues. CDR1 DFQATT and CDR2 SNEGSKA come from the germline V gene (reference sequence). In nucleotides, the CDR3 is TGCAGTGCAGCCCTTGAGTCCTACAATGAGCAGTTCTTC. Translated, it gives CSAALESYNEQFF.

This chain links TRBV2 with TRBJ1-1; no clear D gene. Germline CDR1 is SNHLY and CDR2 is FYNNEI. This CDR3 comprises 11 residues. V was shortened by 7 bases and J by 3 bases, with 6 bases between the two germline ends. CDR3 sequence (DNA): TGTGCCAGCATGGGTTACACTGAAGCTTTCTTT. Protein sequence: CASMGYTEAFF.

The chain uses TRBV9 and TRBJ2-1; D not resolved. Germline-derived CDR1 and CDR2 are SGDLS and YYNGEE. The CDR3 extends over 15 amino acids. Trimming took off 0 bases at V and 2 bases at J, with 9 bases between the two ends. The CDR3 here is CASSVGESTYNEQFF. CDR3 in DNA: TGTGCCAGCAGCGTAGGTGAGTCGACCTACAATGAGCAGTTCTTC.

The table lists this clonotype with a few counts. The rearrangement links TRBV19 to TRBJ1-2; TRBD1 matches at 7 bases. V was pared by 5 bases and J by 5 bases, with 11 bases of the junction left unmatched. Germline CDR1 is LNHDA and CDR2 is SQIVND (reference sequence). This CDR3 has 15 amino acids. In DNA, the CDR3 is TGTGCCAGTAGTCGGACAGGACAGACGGCTTATGGCTACACCTTC. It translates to CASSRTGQTAYGYTF.

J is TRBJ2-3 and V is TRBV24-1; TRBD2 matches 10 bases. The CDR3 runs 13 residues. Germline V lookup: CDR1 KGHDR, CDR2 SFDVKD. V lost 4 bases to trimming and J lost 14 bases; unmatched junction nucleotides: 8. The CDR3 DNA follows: TGTGCCACCAGTGAATTTAGCGGGAGGAGGCTGTATTTT. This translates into CATSEFSGRRLYF.

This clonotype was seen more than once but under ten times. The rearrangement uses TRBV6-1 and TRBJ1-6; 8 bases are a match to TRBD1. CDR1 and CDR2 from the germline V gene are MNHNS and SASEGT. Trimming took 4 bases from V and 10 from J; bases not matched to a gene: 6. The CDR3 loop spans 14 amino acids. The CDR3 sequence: CASSVDRGGSPLHF. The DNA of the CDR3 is TGTGCCAGCAGTGTCGACAGGGGAGGATCACCCCTCCACTTT.

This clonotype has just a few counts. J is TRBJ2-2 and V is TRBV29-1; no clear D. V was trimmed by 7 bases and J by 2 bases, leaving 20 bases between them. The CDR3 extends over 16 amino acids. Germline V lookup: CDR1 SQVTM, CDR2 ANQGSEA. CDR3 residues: CSAVTVGSYNTGELFF. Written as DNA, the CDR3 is TGCAGCGCCGTGACGGTAGGGTCCTATAACACCGGGGAGCTGTTTTTT.

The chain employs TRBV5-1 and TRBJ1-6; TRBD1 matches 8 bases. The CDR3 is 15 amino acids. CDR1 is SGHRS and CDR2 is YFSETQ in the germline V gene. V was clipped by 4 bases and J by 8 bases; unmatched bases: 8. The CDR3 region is CASSPRTGTDSPLHF. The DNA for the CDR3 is TGCGCCAGCAGCCCGCGGACAGGGACAGATTCACCCCTCCACTTT. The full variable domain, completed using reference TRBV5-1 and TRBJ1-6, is KAGVTQTPRYLIKTRGQQVTLSCSPISGHRSVSWYQQTPGQGLQFLFEYFSETQRNKGNFPGRFSGRQFSNSRSEMNVSTLELGDSALYLCASSPRTGTDSPLHFGNGTRLTVT.

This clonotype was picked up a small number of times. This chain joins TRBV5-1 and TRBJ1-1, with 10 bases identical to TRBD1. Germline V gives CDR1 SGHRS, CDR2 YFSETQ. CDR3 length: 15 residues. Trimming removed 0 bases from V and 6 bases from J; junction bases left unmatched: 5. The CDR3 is CASSLAGTGAPEAFF. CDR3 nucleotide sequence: TGCGCCAGCAGCTTGGCCGGGACAGGGGCGCCTGAAGCTTTCTTT.

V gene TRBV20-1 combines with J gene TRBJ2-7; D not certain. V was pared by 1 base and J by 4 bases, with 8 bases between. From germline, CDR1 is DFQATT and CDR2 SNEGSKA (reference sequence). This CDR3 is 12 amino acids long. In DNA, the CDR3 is TGCAGTGCTAGAGGCAAGTGGTACGAGCAGTACTTC. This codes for CSARGKWYEQYF.

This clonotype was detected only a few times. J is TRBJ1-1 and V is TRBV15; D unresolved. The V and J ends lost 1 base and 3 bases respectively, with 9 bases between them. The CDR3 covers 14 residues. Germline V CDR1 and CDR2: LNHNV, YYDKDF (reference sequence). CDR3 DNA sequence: TGTGCCACCAGCAGAGGGGCACCCGACACTGAAGCTTTCTTT. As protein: CATSRGAPDTEAFF.

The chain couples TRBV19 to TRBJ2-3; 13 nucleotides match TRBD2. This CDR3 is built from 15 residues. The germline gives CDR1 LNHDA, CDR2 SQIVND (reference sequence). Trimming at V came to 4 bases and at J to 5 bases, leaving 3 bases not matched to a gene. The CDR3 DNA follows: TGTGCCAGTAGTAGGACTAGCGGGAGTGGAGATACGCAGTATTTT. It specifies CASSRTSGSGDTQYF.

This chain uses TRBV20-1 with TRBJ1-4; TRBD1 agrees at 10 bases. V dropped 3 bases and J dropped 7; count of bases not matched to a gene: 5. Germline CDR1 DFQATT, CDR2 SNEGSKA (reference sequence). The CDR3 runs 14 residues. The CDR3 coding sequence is TGCAGTGCTAGGGGGACAGGGGTTGGTGAAAAACTGTTTTTT. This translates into CSARGTGVGEKLFF.

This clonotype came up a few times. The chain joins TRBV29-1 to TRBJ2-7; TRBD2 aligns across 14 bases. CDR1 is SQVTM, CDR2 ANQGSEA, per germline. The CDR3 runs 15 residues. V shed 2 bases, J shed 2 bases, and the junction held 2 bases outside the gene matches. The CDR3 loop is CSVERLAGGPYEQYF. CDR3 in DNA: TGCAGCGTTGAAAGACTAGCGGGGGGGCCCTACGAGCAGTACTTC.

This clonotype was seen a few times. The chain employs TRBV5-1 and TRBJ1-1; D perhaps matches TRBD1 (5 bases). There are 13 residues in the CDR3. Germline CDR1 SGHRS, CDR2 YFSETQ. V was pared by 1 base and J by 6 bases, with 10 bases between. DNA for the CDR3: TGCGCCAGCAGCTTGATTCAGGGCCCTGAAGCTTTCTTT. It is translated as CASSLIQGPEAFF. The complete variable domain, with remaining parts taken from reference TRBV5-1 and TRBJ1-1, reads KAGVTQTPRYLIKTRGQQVTLSCSPISGHRSVSWYQQTPGQGLQFLFEYFSETQRNKGNFPGRFSGRQFSNSRSEMNVSTLELGDSALYLCASSLIQGPEAFFGQGTRLTVV.

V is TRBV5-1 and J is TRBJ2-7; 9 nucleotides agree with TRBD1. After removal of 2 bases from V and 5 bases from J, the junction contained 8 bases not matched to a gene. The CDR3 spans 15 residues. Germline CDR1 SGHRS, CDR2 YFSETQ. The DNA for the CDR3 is TGCGCCAGCAGCTTTCCCGGGACAGGGATCGACGAGCAGTACTTC. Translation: CASSFPGTGIDEQYF.

Written as DNA, the CDR3 is TGTGCCAGCAGTTACAGGGACATAGTGGGCTACACCTTC. This sequence encodes CASSYRDIVGYTF. V and J are TRBV6-5 and TRBJ1-2; D may be TRBD1 (6 bases). The CDR3 contains 13 residues. Trimming removed 2 bases from V and 8 bases from J, with 12 bases in between. CDR1 is MNHEY, CDR2 SVGAGI, per germline.

The CDR3 here is CSVGESGGYNEQFF. CDR3 in DNA: TGCAGCGTTGGAGAGAGCGGGGGGTACAATGAGCAGTTCTTC. The V and J genes are TRBV29-1 and TRBJ2-1; TRBD2 matches at 9 bases. Germline CDR1 and CDR2: SQVTM and ANQGSEA. V lost 4 bases, J lost 4 bases, and 5 bases stayed unmatched. The CDR3 has 14 residues.